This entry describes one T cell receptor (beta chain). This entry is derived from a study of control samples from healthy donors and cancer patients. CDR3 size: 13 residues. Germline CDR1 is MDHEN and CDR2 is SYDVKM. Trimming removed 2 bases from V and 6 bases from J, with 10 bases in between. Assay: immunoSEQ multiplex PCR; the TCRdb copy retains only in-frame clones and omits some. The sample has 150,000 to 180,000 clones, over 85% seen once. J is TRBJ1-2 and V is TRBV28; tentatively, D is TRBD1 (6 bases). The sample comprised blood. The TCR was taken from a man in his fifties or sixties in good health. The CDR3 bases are TGTGCCAGCAGTTTAGGGGGCGCGCATGGCTACACCTTC. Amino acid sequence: CASSLGGAHGYTF.